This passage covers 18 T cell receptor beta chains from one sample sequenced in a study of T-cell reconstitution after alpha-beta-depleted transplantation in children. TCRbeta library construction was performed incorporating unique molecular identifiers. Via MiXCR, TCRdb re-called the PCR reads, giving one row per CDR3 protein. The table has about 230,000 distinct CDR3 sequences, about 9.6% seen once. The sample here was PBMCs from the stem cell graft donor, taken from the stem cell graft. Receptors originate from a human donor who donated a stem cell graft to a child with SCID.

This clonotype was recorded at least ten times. The CDR3 spells CASDRGGGTDTQYF. DNA for the CDR3: TGTGCCAGTGACAGGGGAGGAGGCACAGATACGCAGTATTTT. V usage is TRBV6-1 and J usage is TRBJ2-3; 8 nucleotides align to TRBD1. The CDR3 consists of 14 residues. Trimming at V came to 9 bases and at J to 1 base, leaving 6 bases not matched to a gene. Per germline, CDR1 MNHNS and CDR2 SASEGT.

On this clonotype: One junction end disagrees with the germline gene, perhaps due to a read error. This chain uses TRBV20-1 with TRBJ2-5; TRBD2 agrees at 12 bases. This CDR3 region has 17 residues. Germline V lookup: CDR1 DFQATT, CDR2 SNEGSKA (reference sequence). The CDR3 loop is CCARALAGGAIYETQYF. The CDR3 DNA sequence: TGCTGTGCTAGAGCTCTAGCGGGGGGGGCCATTTATGAGACCCAGTACTTC.

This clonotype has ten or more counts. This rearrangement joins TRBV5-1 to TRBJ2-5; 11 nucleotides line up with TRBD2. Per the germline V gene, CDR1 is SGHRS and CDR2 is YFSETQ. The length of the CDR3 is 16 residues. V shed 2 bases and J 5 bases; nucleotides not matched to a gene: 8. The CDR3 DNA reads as TGCGCCAGCAGCTTACAGGGACTAGCGGTCGGTGAGACCCAGTACTTC. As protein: CASSLQGLAVGETQYF.

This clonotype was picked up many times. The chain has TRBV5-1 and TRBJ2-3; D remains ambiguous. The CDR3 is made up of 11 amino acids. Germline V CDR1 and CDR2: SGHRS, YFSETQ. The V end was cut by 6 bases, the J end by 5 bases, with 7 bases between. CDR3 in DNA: TGCGCCAGCACGCAGGAAGATACGCAGTATTTT. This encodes CASTQEDTQYF.

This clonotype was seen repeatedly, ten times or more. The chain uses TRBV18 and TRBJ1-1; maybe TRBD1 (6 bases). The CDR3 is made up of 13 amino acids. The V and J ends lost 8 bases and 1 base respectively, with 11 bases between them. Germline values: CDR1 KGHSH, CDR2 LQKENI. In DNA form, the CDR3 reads TGTGCCAGCCGTGGACAGCCGAACACTGAAGCTTTCTTT. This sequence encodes CASRGQPNTEAFF.

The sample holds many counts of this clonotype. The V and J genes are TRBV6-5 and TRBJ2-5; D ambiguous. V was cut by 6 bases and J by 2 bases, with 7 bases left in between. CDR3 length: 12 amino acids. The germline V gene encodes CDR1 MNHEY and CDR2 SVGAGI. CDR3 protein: CASSRFQETQYF. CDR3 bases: TGTGCCAGCAGCCGTTTTCAAGAGACCCAGTACTTC.

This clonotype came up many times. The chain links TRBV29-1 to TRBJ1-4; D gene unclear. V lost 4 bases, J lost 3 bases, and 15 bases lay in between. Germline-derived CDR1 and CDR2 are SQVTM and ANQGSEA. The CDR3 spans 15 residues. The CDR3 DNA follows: TGCAGCGTTGGAGGCAGCGCCCAGGCTAATGAAAAACTGTTTTTT. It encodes CSVGGSAQANEKLFF.

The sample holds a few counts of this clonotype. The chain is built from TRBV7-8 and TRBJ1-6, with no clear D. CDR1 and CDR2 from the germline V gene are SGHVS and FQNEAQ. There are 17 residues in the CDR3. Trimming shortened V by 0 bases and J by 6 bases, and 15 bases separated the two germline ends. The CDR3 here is CASSLALRTWGNSPLHF. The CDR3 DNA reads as TGTGCCAGCAGCTTAGCTCTAAGGACGTGGGGTAATTCACCCCTCCACTTT.

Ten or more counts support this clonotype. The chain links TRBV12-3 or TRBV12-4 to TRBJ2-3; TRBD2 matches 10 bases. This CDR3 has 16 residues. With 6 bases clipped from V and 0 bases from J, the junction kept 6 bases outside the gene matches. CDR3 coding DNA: TGTGCCAGCAGAAATCTAGCGGGGGCTAGCACAGATACGCAGTATTTT. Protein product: CASRNLAGASTDTQYF.

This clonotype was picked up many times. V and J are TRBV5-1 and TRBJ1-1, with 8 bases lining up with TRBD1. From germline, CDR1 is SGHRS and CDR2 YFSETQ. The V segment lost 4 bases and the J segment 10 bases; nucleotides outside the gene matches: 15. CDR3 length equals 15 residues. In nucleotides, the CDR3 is TGCGCCAGCAGCGCAAGGACAGGGTGGTGGAGAAGAGCTTTCTTT. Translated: CASSARTGWWRRAFF.

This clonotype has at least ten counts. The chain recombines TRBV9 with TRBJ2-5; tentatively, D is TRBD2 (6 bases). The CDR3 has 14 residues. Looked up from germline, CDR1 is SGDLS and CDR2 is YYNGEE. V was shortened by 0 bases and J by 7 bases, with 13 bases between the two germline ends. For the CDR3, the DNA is TGTGCCAGCAGCGTAGTGGACGTCGGGGGGACCCAGTACTTC. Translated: CASSVVDVGGTQYF.

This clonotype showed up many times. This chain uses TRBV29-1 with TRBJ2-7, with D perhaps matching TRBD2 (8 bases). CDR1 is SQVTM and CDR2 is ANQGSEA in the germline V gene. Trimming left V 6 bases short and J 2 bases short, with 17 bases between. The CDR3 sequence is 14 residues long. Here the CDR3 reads CSVRAGDRAYEQYF. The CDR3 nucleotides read TGCAGCGTCAGAGCGGGGGACAGAGCCTACGAGCAGTACTTC.

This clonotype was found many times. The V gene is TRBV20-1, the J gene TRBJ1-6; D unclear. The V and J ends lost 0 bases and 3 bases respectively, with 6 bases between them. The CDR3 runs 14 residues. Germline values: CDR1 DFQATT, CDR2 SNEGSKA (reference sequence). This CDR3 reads CSAREAGYNSPLHF. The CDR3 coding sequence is TGCAGTGCTAGAGAGGCAGGCTATAATTCACCCCTCCACTTT.

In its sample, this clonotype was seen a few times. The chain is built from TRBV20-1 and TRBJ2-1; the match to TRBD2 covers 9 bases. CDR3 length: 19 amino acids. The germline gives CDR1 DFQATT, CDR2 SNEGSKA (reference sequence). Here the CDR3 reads CRAQPPGLAGDLSYNEQFF. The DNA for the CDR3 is TGCAGGGCCCAGCCCCCGGGCTTAGCGGGGGACCTCTCCTACAATGAGCAGTTCTTC.

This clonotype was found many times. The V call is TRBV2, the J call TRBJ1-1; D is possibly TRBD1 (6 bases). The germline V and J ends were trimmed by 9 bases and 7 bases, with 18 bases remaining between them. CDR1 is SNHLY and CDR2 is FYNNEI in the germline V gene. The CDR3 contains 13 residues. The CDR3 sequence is CASRGNGGVEAFF. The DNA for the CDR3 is TGTGCCAGTAGGGGGAACGGTGGGGTTGAAGCTTTCTTT.

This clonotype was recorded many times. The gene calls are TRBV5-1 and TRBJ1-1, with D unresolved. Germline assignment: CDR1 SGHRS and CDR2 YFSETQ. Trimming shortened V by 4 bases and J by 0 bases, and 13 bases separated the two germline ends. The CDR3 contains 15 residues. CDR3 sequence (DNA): TGCGCCAGCAGCCCCCTAGATATACTGAACACTGAAGCTTTCTTT. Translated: CASSPLDILNTEAFF.

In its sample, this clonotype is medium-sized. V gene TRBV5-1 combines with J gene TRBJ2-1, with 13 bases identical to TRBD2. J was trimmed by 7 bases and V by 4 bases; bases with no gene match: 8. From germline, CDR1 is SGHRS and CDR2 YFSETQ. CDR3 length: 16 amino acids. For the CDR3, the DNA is TGCGCCAGCAGCGAGACTAGCGGGGGGCCTTGGAATGAGCAGTTCTTC. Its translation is CASSETSGGPWNEQFF.

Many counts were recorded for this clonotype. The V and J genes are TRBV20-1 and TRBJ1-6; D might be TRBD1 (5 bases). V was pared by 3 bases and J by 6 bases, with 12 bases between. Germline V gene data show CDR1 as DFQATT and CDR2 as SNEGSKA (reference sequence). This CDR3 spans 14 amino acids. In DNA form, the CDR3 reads TGCAGTGCTAGGATGACAGTTTTTAATTCACCCCTCCACTTT. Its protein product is CSARMTVFNSPLHF.